The TCR beta chain under discussion was sequenced for a study of shared clonotypes between healthy human individuals. V lost 2 bases and J lost 8, with 12 bases in between. CDR1 is SGHTA, CDR2 FQGTGA, per germline. The CDR3 extends over 13 amino acids. The protocol was immunoSEQ multiplex PCR, while the TCRdb copy is restricted to in-frame clones and leaves out a portion. The table lists approximately 2.3 million clones, more than 80% of them singletons. V gene TRBV7-3 combines with J gene TRBJ1-1; D remains ambiguous. The receptor comes from a man in his late teens or twenties in good health. Some clones in this sample may be carry-over from other donors' samples. Sequences were obtained from naive CD4+ T cells from PBMCs. The sample's subset: CD45RA+ positively selected. This CDR3 is CASSLSRDAEAFF. DNA for the CDR3: TGTGCCAGCAGCTTATCAAGGGATGCCGAAGCTTTCTTT. The whole variable domain, remainder taken from reference TRBV7-3 and TRBJ1-1, is GAGVSQTPSNKVTEKGKYVELRCDPISGHTALYWYRQSLGQGPEFLIYFQGTGAADDSGLPNDRFFAVRPEGSVSTLKIQRTERGDSAVYLCASSLSRDAEAFFGQGTRLTVV.